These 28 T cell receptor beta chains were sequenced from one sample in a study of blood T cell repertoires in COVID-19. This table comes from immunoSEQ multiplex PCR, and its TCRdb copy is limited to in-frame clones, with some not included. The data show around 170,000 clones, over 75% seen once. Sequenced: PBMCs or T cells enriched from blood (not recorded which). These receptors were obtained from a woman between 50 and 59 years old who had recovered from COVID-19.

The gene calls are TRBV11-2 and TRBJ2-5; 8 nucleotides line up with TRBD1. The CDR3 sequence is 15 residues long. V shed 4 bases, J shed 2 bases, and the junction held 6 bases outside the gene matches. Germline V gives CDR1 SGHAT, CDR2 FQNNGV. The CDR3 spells CASSYGQGGQETQYF. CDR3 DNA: TGTGCCAGCAGCTATGGACAGGGTGGGCAAGAGACCCAGTACTTC.

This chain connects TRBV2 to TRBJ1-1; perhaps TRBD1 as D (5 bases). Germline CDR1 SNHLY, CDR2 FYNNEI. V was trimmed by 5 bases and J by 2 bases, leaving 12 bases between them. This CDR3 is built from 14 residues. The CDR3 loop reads CASSSDTPNTEAFF. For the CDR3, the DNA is TGTGCCAGCAGTTCGGACACACCCAACACTGAAGCTTTCTTT.

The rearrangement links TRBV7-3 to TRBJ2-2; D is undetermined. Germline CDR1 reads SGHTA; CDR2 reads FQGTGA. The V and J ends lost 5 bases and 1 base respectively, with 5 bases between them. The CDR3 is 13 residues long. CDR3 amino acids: CASSHRNTGELFF. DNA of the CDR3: TGTGCCAGCAGCCACAGGAACACCGGGGAGCTGTTTTTT.

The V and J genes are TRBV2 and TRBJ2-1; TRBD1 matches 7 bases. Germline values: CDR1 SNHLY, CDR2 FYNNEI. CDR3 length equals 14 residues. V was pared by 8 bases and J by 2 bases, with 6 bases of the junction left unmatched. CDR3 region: CASRRTGPYNEQFF. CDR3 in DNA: TGTGCCAGCCGAAGGACAGGTCCCTACAATGAGCAGTTCTTC.

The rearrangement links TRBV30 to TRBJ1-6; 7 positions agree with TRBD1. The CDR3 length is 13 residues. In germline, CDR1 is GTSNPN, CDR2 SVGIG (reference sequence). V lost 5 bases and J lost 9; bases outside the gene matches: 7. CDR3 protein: CAWGRQGSSPLHF. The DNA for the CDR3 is TGTGCCTGGGGGAGACAGGGTAGTTCACCCCTCCACTTT.

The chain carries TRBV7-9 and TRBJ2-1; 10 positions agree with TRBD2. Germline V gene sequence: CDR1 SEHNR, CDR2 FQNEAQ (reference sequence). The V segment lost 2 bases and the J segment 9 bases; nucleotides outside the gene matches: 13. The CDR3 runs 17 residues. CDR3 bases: TGTGCCAGCAGCTTACTCAGGGCTAGCGGGAGAAGGCGTGAGCAGTTCTTC. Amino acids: CASSLLRASGRRREQFF.

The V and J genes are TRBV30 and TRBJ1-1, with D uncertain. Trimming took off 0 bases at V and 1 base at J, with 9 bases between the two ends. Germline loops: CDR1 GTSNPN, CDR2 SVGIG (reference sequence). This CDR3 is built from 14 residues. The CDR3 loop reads CAWSVLMTNTEAFF. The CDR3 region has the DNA TGTGCCTGGAGTGTACTAATGACGAACACTGAAGCTTTCTTT.

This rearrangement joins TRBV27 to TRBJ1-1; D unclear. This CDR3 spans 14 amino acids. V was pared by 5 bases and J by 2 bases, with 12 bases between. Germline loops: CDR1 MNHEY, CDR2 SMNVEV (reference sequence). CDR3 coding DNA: TGTGCCAGCAGTCGACGTTCGGGTAACACTGAAGCTTTCTTT. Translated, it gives CASSRRSGNTEAFF.

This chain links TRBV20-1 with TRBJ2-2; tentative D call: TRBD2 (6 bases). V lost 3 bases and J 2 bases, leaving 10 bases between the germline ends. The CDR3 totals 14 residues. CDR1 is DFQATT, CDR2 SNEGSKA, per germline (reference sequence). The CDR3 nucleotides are TGCAGTGCTAGTGTTAGCGGTAACACCGGGGAGCTGTTTTTT. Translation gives CSASVSGNTGELFF.

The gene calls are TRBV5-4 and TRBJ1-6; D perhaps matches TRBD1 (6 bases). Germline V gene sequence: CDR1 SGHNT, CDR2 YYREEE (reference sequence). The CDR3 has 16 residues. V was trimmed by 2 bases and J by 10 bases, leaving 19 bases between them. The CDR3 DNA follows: TGTGCCAGCAGCTTTGGGGGAGGGGGGGAAGCATCACCCCTCCACTTT. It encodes CASSFGGGGEASPLHF.

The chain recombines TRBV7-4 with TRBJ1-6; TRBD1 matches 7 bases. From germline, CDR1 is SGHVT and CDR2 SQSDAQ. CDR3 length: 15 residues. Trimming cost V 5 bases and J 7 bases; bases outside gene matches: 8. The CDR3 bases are TGTGCCAGCAGCCTCGGACAGGCAGTCAATTCACCCCTCCACTTT. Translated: CASSLGQAVNSPLHF.

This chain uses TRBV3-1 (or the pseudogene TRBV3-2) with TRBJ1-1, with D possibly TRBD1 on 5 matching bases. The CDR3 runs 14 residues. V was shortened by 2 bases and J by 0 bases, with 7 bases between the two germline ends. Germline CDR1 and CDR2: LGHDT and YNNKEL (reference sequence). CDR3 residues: CASSQQGMNTEAFF. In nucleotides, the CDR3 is TGTGCCAGCAGCCAACAGGGCATGAACACTGAAGCTTTCTTT.

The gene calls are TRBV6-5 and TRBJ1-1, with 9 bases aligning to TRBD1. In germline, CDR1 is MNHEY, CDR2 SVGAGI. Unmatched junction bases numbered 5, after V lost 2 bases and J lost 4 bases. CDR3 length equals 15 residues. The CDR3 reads CASSYRPDRGTEAFF. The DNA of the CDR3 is TGTGCCAGCAGTTACCGCCCGGACAGGGGCACTGAAGCTTTCTTT.

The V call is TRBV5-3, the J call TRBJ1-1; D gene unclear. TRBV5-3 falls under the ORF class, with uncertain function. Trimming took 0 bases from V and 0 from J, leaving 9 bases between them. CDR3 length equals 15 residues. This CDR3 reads CARSLARGMNTEAFF. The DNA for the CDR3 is TGTGCCAGAAGCTTGGCGCGGGGAATGAACACTGAAGCTTTCTTT.

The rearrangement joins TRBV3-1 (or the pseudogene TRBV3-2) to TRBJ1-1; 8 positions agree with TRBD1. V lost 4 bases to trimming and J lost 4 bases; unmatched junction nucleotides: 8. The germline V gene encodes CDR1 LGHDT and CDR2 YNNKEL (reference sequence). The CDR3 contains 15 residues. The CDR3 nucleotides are TGTGCCAGCAGCCCCTTCGCGACAGGGGCCACTGAAGCTTTCTTT. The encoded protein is CASSPFATGATEAFF.

This CDR3 reads CASSLEPGGVNSPLHF. The CDR3 nucleotides read TGCGCCAGCAGCTTGGAACCCGGGGGTGTAAATTCACCCCTCCACTTT. The genes are TRBV5-1 and TRBJ1-6; D perhaps matches TRBD1 (5 bases). V lost 0 bases and J lost 7, with 14 bases in between. The CDR3 runs to 16 residues. Germline-derived CDR1 and CDR2 are SGHRS and YFSETQ.

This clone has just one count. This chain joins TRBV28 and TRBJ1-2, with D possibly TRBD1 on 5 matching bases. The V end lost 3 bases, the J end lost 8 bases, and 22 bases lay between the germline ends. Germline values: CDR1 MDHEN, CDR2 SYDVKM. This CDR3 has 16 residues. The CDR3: CASSFTSVEGVRGYTF. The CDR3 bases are TGTGCCAGCAGTTTCACCTCAGTTGAAGGGGTTCGCGGCTACACCTTC.

The CDR3 bases are TGTGCCAGCAGCGAGGGGGACGGGTTATATGGCTACACCTTC. This translates into CASSEGDGLYGYTF. The chain links TRBV9 to TRBJ1-2; D perhaps matches TRBD1 (6 bases). The CDR3 covers 14 residues. With 3 bases removed from V and 5 bases from J, the gap between germline ends came to 14 bases. Germline lookup yields CDR1 SGDLS and CDR2 YYNGEE. The full variable domain, its missing parts supplied by reference TRBV9 and TRBJ1-2, is DSGVTQTPKHLITATGQRVTLRCSPRSGDLSVYWYQQSLDQGLQFLIQYYNGEERAKGNILERFSAQQFPDLHSELNLSSLELGDSALYFCASSEGDGLYGYTFGSGTRLTVV.

CDR3 protein: CASSYTGIRYGYTF. In nucleotides, the CDR3 is TGTGCCAGCAGTTATACAGGGATTCGCTATGGCTACACCTTC. The rearrangement links TRBV28 to TRBJ1-2, with D maybe TRBD1 (6 bases). The CDR3 has 14 residues. CDR1 is MDHEN and CDR2 is SYDVKM in the germline V gene. Trimming took 4 bases from V and 4 from J, leaving 13 bases between them.

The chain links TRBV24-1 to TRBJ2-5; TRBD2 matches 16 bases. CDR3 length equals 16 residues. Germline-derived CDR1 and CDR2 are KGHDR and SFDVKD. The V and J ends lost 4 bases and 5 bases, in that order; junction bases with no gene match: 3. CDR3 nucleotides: TGTGCCACCAGTGACCCGGGACTAGCGGGAGGGGAGACCCAGTACTTC. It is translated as CATSDPGLAGGETQYF.

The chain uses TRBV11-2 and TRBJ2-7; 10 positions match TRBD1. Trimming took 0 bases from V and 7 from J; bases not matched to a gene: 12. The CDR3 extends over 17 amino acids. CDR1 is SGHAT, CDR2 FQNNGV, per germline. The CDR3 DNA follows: TGTGCCAGCAGCTTAGATGGCCGGGCGACAGGGGGCGGTGAGCAGTACTTC. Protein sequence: CASSLDGRATGGGEQYF.

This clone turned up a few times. The CDR3: CASSQRDSYGYTF. In DNA form, the CDR3 reads TGTGCCAGCAGCCAAAGGGACAGTTACGGCTACACCTTC. The gene calls are TRBV14 and TRBJ1-2; 7 bases map to TRBD1. V dropped 2 bases and J dropped 8; count of bases not matched to a gene: 5. This CDR3 spans 13 amino acids. Germline V gene lookup returns CDR1 SGHDN and CDR2 FVKESK. The full variable domain, with the rest looked up from reference TRBV14 and TRBJ1-2, is EAGVTQFPSHSVIEKGQTVTLRCDPISGHDNLYWYRRVMGKEIKFLLHFVKESKQDESGMPNNRFLAERTGGTYSTLKVQPAELEDSGVYFCASSQRDSYGYTFGSGTRLTVV.

The CDR3 coding sequence is TGTGCCAGCTCATCGACAGGGGGGCAGGCTAACTATGGCTACACCTTC. Translating it yields CASSSTGGQANYGYTF. This chain connects TRBV18 to TRBJ1-2; TRBD1 agrees at 9 bases. The V segment lost 5 bases and the J segment 0 bases; nucleotides outside the gene matches: 7. CDR3 length: 16 residues. Germline values: CDR1 KGHSH, CDR2 LQKENI.

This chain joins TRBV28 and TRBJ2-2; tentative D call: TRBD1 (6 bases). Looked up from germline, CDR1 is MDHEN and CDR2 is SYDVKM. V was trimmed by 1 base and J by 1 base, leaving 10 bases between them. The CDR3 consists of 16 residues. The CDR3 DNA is TGTGCCAGCAGTTTATACGACAGGCTGAACACCGGGGAGCTGTTTTTT. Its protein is CASSLYDRLNTGELFF.

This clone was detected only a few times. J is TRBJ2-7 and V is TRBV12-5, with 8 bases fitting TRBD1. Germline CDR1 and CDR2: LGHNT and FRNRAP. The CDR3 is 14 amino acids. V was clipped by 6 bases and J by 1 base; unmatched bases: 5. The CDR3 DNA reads TGTGCTAGTGGAACCGGGACAGGTTCCTACGAGCAGTACTTC. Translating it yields CASGTGTGSYEQYF.

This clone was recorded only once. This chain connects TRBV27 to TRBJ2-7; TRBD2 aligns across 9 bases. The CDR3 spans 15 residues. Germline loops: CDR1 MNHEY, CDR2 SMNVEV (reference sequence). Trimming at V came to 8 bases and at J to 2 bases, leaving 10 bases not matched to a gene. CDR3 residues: CASFSGSALPYEQYF. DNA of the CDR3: TGTGCCAGCTTTAGCGGGAGCGCACTTCCCTACGAGCAGTACTTC.

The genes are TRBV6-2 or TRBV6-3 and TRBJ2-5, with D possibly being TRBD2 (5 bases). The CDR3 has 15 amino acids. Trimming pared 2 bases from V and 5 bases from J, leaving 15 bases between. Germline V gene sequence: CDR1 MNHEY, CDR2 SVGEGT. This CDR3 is CASSYVGARSETQYF. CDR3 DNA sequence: TGTGCCAGCAGTTACGTGGGAGCGAGGTCGGAGACCCAGTACTTC.

Here the CDR3 DNA reads TGTGCCAGCAGCCCTCCACTTCCTGGAAACACCATATATTTT. Protein product: CASSPPLPGNTIYF. This chain connects TRBV3-1 (or the pseudogene TRBV3-2) to TRBJ1-3; D not certain. CDR3 length: 14 residues. Germline values: CDR1 LGHDT, CDR2 YNNKEL (reference sequence). Trimming cost V 4 bases and J 2 bases, with 9 bases left between them.